This TCR beta chain originates from a study of blood T cell repertoires in COVID-19. Germline CDR1 KGHDR, CDR2 SFDVKD. V trimming: 3 bases; J trimming: 9 bases; junction bases outside the gene matches: 12. The CDR3 has 16 residues. Original handling: Counts of nucleated cells, estimated from reference gene primer amplification, were obtained. The protocol was immunoSEQ multiplex PCR, while the TCRdb copy is restricted to in-frame clones and leaves out a portion. The V and J calls and clone size come from that table; D and trimming were worked out from the DNA. The profile covers approximately 300,000 clones, with under 95% appearing a single time and about 18% taken by the ten largest. All enrollees were roughly 18 to 90 years old and from roughly 22 US areas. Cohorts were determined from participant-reported clinical history. Donors in Cohort 3 who had recovered were those with two negative PCRs, healthcare professional clearance, or resolution of their symptoms.

The TCR sequence derives from a woman younger than 45 who had recovered from COVID-19. V gene TRBV24-1 combines with J gene TRBJ2-1; 8 bases map to TRBD1. The sequenced material came from PBMCs or T cells enriched from blood (not recorded which). The CDR3 sequence is CATSDVVGQGWREQFF. In DNA form, the CDR3 reads TGTGCCACCAGTGATGTAGTAGGACAGGGTTGGCGTGAGCAGTTCTTC.